This T cell receptor beta chain was recovered during a study of shared T cell receptors in the human thymus. The V and J ends lost 5 bases and 4 bases respectively, with 18 bases between them. The CDR3 sequence is 16 residues long. The germline V gene has CDR1 SGHVS and CDR2 FNYEAQ. Libraries were prepared by immunoSEQ multiplex PCR; TCRdb keeps only in-frame clonotypes and omits some of them. The data hold 720,000 or so clones, with 80% to 90% observed a single time. This clone was found once. These records were also assigned to another study, of human thymus T cells.

The V call is TRBV7-6, the J call TRBJ1-5; a possible D gene is TRBD1 (6 bases). This clonotype was sampled from a girl under three years old with a congenital heart defect. Source material: thymocytes. The CDR3 spells CASSPRGRGWNQPQHF. CDR3 coding DNA: TGTGCCAGCAGCCCAAGGGGTAGGGGGTGGAATCAGCCCCAGCATTTT.